This TCR beta chain was profiled in a study of cytomegalovirus exposure and HLA in healthy donors. Study conclusions and caveats: A highly shared variant cluster was judged a likely technical artifact.

It was with 60 Vbeta and 13 Jbeta primers that the PCR ran. Method: immunoSEQ multiplex PCR; TCRdb's copy keeps in-frame clones and lacks some. The repertoire table contains approximately 100,000 clones. With regard to this clone: Its antigen is unknown.

The CDR3 totals 16 residues. Trimming cost V 5 bases and J 8 bases; bases outside gene matches: 12. CDR1 is MNHEY, CDR2 SMNVEV, per germline (reference sequence). This receptor was taken from a man aged 50 to 59 in good health and CMV-seropositive. The chain joins TRBV27 to TRBJ2-1; 10 bases are a match to TRBD2. Specimen: PBMCs. DNA for the CDR3: TGTGCCAGCAGTCACCCCGGGCTAGCGGGAGAGGATGAGCAGTTCTTC. Amino acids: CASSHPGLAGEDEQFF.